One sample yielded the 28 T cell receptor beta chains listed below, sequenced in a study of blood T cell repertoires in COVID-19. Profiled with immunoSEQ multiplex PCR; TCRdb holds only in-frame clones, not every one. The repertoire holds more than 150,000 clones, with 84% as singletons. The sequencing input was peripheral blood. Every receptor here comes from a young man with active or convalescent COVID-19.

This clone was detected once. The rearrangement links TRBV6-4 to TRBJ2-1, with D possibly matching TRBD2 (6 bases). Trimming stripped 3 bases from V and 4 bases from J, with 7 bases between. The CDR3 runs 13 residues. In germline, CDR1 is MRHNA, CDR2 SNTAGT. Here the CDR3 DNA reads TGTGCCAGCAGTGAGGGACTTTACAATGAGCAGTTCTTC. Translating it yields CASSEGLYNEQFF.

The table lists this clone with a few counts. This chain connects TRBV4-1 to TRBJ2-1; 8 positions match TRBD1. The junction had 21 bases not matched to a gene; V was cut back by 0 bases and J by 11 bases. This CDR3 spans 19 amino acids. Germline lookup yields CDR1 MGHRA and CDR2 YSYEKL. The CDR3 region is CASSQEYIRRTGWGRKQFF. DNA for the CDR3: TGCGCCAGCAGCCAAGAATATATCCGGAGGACAGGGTGGGGGAGAAAGCAGTTCTTC.

This chain links TRBV18 with TRBJ2-4; TRBD2 is a possible D gene (6 bases). Trimming shortened V by 3 bases and J by 9 bases, and 18 bases separated the two germline ends. Germline CDR1 reads KGHSH; CDR2 reads LQKENI. This CDR3 is built from 15 residues. The CDR3, as DNA: TGTGCCAGCTCACCCCCTGGGACTCCGGCCCCCATTCAGTACTTC. Translation gives CASSPPGTPAPIQYF.

As for this clone: In the same sample, other DNA sequences code for this CDR3. CDR3 in amino acids: CASSERLAGRGEQFF. The CDR3 DNA reads TGTGCCAGCAGTGAAAGACTCGCGGGGCGGGGGGAGCAGTTCTTC. The chain carries TRBV2 and TRBJ2-1, with 7 nucleotides matching TRBD2. V was clipped by 2 bases and J by 10 bases; unmatched bases: 11. The CDR3 extends over 15 amino acids. Germline V CDR1 and CDR2: SNHLY, FYNNEI.

This clone has just one count. The rearrangement links TRBV28 to TRBJ1-5; D may be TRBD1 (5 bases). CDR1 is MDHEN, CDR2 SYDVKM, per germline. The ends were cut back, 7 bases at V and 16 bases at J, with 29 bases in the middle. This CDR3 is 15 amino acids long. The CDR3 DNA reads TGTGCCAGCACCCGGGCAGGGCACGAGGCCGCCCTTCATCATTTT. The encoded protein is CASTRAGHEAALHHF.

The chain combines TRBV2 with TRBJ1-2; D call uncertain. CDR1 and CDR2 from the germline V gene are SNHLY and FYNNEI. The V and J ends lost 2 bases and 4 bases respectively, with 8 bases between them. The CDR3 sequence is 13 residues long. The CDR3 is CASSEKQTYGYTF. The CDR3 DNA is TGTGCCAGCAGTGAAAAACAGACCTATGGCTACACCTTC.

The gene calls are TRBV5-3 and TRBJ2-7, with a possible D match to TRBD2 (5 bases). TRBV5-3 is reported as an ORF; its role is uncertain. Deletions cut 7 bases from V and 12 bases from J, with 11 bases between. The CDR3 has 9 residues. The CDR3 loop reads CARLRGSYF. The CDR3 region has the DNA TGTGCCAGACTCCGGGGTTCGTACTTC.

This clone was counted only a few times. Within the sample, other DNA sequences also encode this same CDR3. The chain is built from TRBV6-5 and TRBJ1-5; 7 bases fit TRBD1. Germline V gives CDR1 MNHEY, CDR2 SVGAGI. There are 13 residues in the CDR3. V was pared by 5 bases and J by 7 bases, with 5 bases of the junction left unmatched. The CDR3 DNA reads as TGTGCCAGCAGTAGACAGGGAGGCCAGCCCCAGCATTTT. Protein: CASSRQGGQPQHF.

The chain uses TRBV7-6 and TRBJ1-5; 11 bases line up with TRBD1. Germline V gives CDR1 SGHVS, CDR2 FNYEAQ. V trimming: 4 bases; J trimming: 7 bases; junction bases outside the gene matches: 6. This CDR3 region has 15 residues. The CDR3 spells CASSSDGTGGQPQHF. CDR3 bases: TGTGCCAGCAGCTCCGATGGGACAGGGGGACAGCCCCAGCATTTT.

A single count supports this clone. Other DNA sequences from this sample encode an identical CDR3 as well. CDR3 region: CASSYSGQTNSPLHF. The CDR3 nucleotides read TGTGCCAGCAGTTACTCGGGACAGACCAATTCACCCCTCCACTTT. The chain carries TRBV6-6 and TRBJ1-6, with 7 bases fitting TRBD1. The length of the CDR3 is 15 residues. CDR1 is MNHNY and CDR2 is SVGAGI in the germline V gene (reference sequence). V lost 0 bases, J lost 7 bases, and 3 bases stayed unmatched.

The table lists this clone with a count of one. This chain links TRBV13 with TRBJ1-5, with TRBD1 as a possible D gene (6 bases). CDR3 length equals 13 residues. In germline, CDR1 is PRHDT, CDR2 FYEKMQ (reference sequence). V was trimmed by 5 bases and J by 5 bases, leaving 10 bases between them. CDR3 DNA sequence: TGTGCCAGCAGCGAAAGACAGGATCAGCCCCAGCATTTT. Translation gives CASSERQDQPQHF.

V gene TRBV11-3 combines with J gene TRBJ2-1; 10 bases agree with TRBD2. Germline CDR1 reads SGHNT; CDR2 reads YENEEA. V shed 2 bases and J 8 bases; nucleotides not matched to a gene: 9. The CDR3 has 16 amino acids. The CDR3 DNA reads TGTGCCAGCAGCTTACGAGCGGGAGGGCCTCCGGATGAGCAGTTCTTC. Residues: CASSLRAGGPPDEQFF.

The chain has TRBV2 and TRBJ1-4; possibly TRBD1 for D (6 bases). The germline V and J ends were trimmed by 8 bases and 4 bases, with 11 bases remaining between them. The germline gives CDR1 SNHLY, CDR2 FYNNEI. CDR3 length: 13 residues. DNA for the CDR3: TGTGCCAGCGCGCCCAGGGGTAATGAAAAACTGTTTTTT. Residues: CASAPRGNEKLFF.

V and J are TRBV7-6 and TRBJ2-1; TRBD2 is a possible D gene (5 bases). Germline V gene lookup returns CDR1 SGHVS and CDR2 FNYEAQ. The CDR3 covers 15 residues. V lost 5 bases and J lost 0, with 11 bases in between. The CDR3 loop reads CASSLERSSYNEQFF. Here the CDR3 DNA reads TGTGCCAGCAGCCTTGAGCGGAGCTCCTACAATGAGCAGTTCTTC.

The gene calls are TRBV6-4 and TRBJ2-3; D ambiguous. The V and J ends lost 0 bases and 4 bases respectively, with 5 bases between them. Germline lookup yields CDR1 MRHNA and CDR2 SNTAGT. The CDR3 sequence is 13 residues long. For the CDR3, the DNA is TGTGCCAGCAGTGACTCAGACTCAGATACGCAGTATTTT. It is translated as CASSDSDSDTQYF.

This clone appeared a few times. The rearrangement uses TRBV6-2 or TRBV6-3 and TRBJ2-1, with 8 bases that match TRBD2. The CDR3 is 12 residues long. CDR1 MNHEY and CDR2 SVGEGT come from the germline V gene. J gave up 12 bases and V 2 bases, and 3 bases lay outside the gene matches. CDR3 protein: CASSYTSGRQFF. Written as DNA, the CDR3 is TGTGCCAGCAGTTACACTAGCGGTCGGCAGTTCTTC.

This clone was detected ten times or more. The rearrangement joins TRBV24-1 to TRBJ1-5; no clear D gene. Germline CDR1 KGHDR, CDR2 SFDVKD. With 9 bases removed from V and 2 bases from J, the gap between germline ends came to 10 bases. The CDR3 has 13 residues. The CDR3, as DNA: TGTGCCACCCCCATCCTAGGCAATCAGCCCCAGCATTTT. Translated: CATPILGNQPQHF.

The V gene is TRBV2, the J gene TRBJ2-7; TRBD2 is a possible D gene (6 bases). The V end lost 7 bases, the J end lost 4 bases, and 14 bases lay between the germline ends. This CDR3 is built from 13 residues. CDR1 SNHLY and CDR2 FYNNEI come from the germline V gene. The CDR3 DNA reads as TGTGCCAGCAAAGGCGGGGAATTGTACGAGCAGTACTTC. Its protein product is CASKGGELYEQYF.

The chain combines TRBV18 with TRBJ1-4; D is undetermined. The CDR3 has 14 residues. Germline V gives CDR1 KGHSH, CDR2 LQKENI. With 3 bases removed from V and 5 bases from J, the gap between germline ends came to 10 bases. In DNA form, the CDR3 reads TGTGCCAGCTCACCGAACGGGTACAATGAAAAACTGTTTTTT. It yields the protein CASSPNGYNEKLFF.

V gene TRBV6-5 combines with J gene TRBJ2-7; 7 nucleotides match TRBD1. Germline V gene sequence: CDR1 MNHEY, CDR2 SVGAGI. V lost 2 bases, J lost 3 bases, and 7 bases stayed unmatched. The CDR3 runs to 15 residues. Here the CDR3 reads CASSYDRAPGYEQYF. The CDR3 DNA reads as TGTGCCAGCAGTTACGACAGGGCCCCCGGCTACGAGCAGTACTTC.

The gene calls are TRBV4-3 and TRBJ1-5; maybe TRBD1 (5 bases). With 3 bases removed from V and 0 bases from J, the gap between germline ends came to 9 bases. Per the germline V gene, CDR1 is LGHNA and CDR2 is YSLEER. The CDR3 is 15 amino acids. DNA of the CDR3: TGCGCCAGCAGCCAGCGACAGAATAGCAATCAGCCCCAGCATTTT. Translating it yields CASSQRQNSNQPQHF.

This clone occurred once. This chain joins TRBV25-1 and TRBJ2-7, with D possibly matching TRBD1 (6 bases). V lost 3 bases and J lost 2, with 8 bases in between. The CDR3 contains 13 residues. Germline CDR1 is MGHDK and CDR2 is SYGVNS. CDR3 in DNA: TGTGCCAGCAGTGACAGGGGTACCTACGAGCAGTACTTC. Translating it yields CASSDRGTYEQYF.

CDR3: CASSYGGRALNEQFF. Written as DNA, the CDR3 is TGTGCCAGCAGTTACGGCGGGAGGGCCCTCAATGAGCAGTTCTTC. The chain joins TRBV6-2 or TRBV6-3 to TRBJ2-1, with 9 bases fitting TRBD2. Germline lookup yields CDR1 MNHEY and CDR2 SVGEGT. This CDR3 comprises 15 residues. V shed 2 bases, J shed 6 bases, and the junction held 5 bases outside the gene matches.

This clone showed up just once. The genes are TRBV28 and TRBJ1-4; no clear D gene. V was clipped by 6 bases and J by 13 bases, with 18 bases between them. CDR3 length equals 13 residues. Germline assignment: CDR1 MDHEN and CDR2 SYDVKM. The CDR3 reads CASSFGGAYGLFF. CDR3 bases: TGTGCCAGCAGCTTCGGAGGAGCATATGGACTGTTTTTT.

The CDR3 DNA is TGTGCCAGCACCACCCTACAGGGGGCCGTGGGTGACACTGAAGCTTTCTTT. Translated: CASTTLQGAVGDTEAFF. The chain couples TRBV5-6 to TRBJ1-1, with 9 bases that match TRBD1. This CDR3 has 17 residues. V trimming: 6 bases; J trimming: 3 bases; junction bases outside the gene matches: 15. CDR1 SGHDT and CDR2 YYEEEE come from the germline V gene.

This chain links TRBV18 with TRBJ1-1, with D possibly being TRBD1 (6 bases). Germline CDR1 KGHSH, CDR2 LQKENI. The germline V and J ends were trimmed by 3 bases and 3 bases, with 11 bases remaining between them. The CDR3 sequence is 14 residues long. The CDR3 nucleotides are TGTGCCAGCTCACCCACAGGGAGGGACACTGAAGCTTTCTTT. Residues: CASSPTGRDTEAFF. The full variable domain, its missing parts supplied by reference TRBV18 and TRBJ1-1, is NAGVMQNPRHLVRRRGQEARLRCSPMKGHSHVYWYRQLPEEGLKFMVYLQKENIIDESGMPKERFSAEFPKEGPSILRIQQVVRGDSAAYFCASSPTGRDTEAFFGQGTRLTVV.

This chain joins TRBV27 and TRBJ1-5; D call uncertain. Per germline, CDR1 MNHEY and CDR2 SMNVEV (reference sequence). V gave up 0 bases and J gave up 0 bases, with 9 bases separating them. The CDR3 has 16 residues. This CDR3 is CASSLSYRNSNQPQHF. CDR3 nucleotide sequence: TGTGCCAGCAGTTTATCTTACAGAAATAGCAATCAGCCCCAGCATTTT.

The chain employs TRBV5-5 and TRBJ2-7; 10 nucleotides agree with TRBD2. With 0 bases clipped from V and 1 base from J, the junction kept 1 base outside the gene matches. This CDR3 has 15 amino acids. Germline values: CDR1 SGHKS, CDR2 YYEKEE (reference sequence). CDR3: CASSLVSGGSYEQYF. The CDR3 DNA follows: TGTGCCAGCAGCTTGGTTAGCGGGGGGTCCTACGAGCAGTACTTC. The full variable domain, its missing parts supplied by reference TRBV5-5 and TRBJ2-7, is DAGVTQSPTHLIKTRGQQVTLRCSPISGHKSVSWYQQVLGQGPQFIFQYYEKEERGRGNFPDRFSARQFPNYSSELNVNALLLGDSALYLCASSLVSGGSYEQYFGPGTRLTVT.